This T cell receptor (beta chain) was documented in a study of T cells in Graves' hyperthyroidism and ophthalmopathy. General study results and limits: Ophthalmopathy prediction by the model preceded onset by a median roughly 6 months.

The CDR3 has 15 amino acids. This sample holds PBMCs from 10 ml fresh peripheral blood. This clonotype was counted ten times or more. Its antigen is currently unknown. At one end, the junction sequence differs from germline, possibly due to a read error. Template material for amplifying TCR beta CDR3 regions consisted of RNA transcripts. The HTBI primer set was used in a first-round RT-PCR of the TCR CDR3. TCRdb reprocessed the multiplex PCR reads via MiXCR and lists one record per CDR3 protein. The sample includes nearly 600,000 distinct CDR3 sequences, 12% to 15% of them seen just once. Sequencing was carried out using blood. The sequence came from a woman aged 18-30 years with Graves' ophthalmopathy. This chain connects TRBV12-3 or TRBV12-4 to TRBJ2-3; 10 nucleotides align to TRBD2. The CDR3 DNA reads as TGTGCCAGCAGTGTAGCGGGGGGACTCACAGATACGCAGTATTTT. It translates to CASSVAGGLTDTQYF.